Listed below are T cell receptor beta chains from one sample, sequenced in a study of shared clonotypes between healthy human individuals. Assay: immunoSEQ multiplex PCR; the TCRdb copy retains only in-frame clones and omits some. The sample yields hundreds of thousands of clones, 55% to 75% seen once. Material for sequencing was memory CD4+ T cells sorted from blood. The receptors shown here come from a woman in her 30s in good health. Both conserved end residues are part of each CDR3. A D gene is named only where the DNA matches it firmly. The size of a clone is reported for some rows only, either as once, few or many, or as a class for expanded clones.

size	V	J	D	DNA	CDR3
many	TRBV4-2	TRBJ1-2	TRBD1	TGTGCCAGCAGCCAAGATATTCCCACCAGGACAGGGGGCGTCGGCTACACCTTC	CASSQDIPTRTGGVGYTF
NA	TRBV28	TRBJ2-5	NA	TGTGCCAGCAGTTTAAACGGATTGGGCCCAAGCCAGTACTTC	CASSLNGLGPSQYF
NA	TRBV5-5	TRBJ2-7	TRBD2	TGTGCCAGCAGCCCCCTTAGCGGGAGGGCCCACGAGCAGTACTTC	CASSPLSGRAHEQYF
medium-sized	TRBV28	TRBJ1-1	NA	TGTGCCAGCAGTTCCGGGACACGAAACACTGAAGCTTTCTTT	CASSSGTRNTEAFF
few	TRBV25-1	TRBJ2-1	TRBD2	TGTGCCAGCAGTGAAGCTAGCGGGCCATTGCCGGAGCAGTTCTTC	CASSEASGPLPEQFF
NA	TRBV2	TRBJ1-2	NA	TGTGCCAGCAGAAAGGATGTGGGCAGGGTAATCGGCTACACCTTC	CASRKDVGRVIGYTF
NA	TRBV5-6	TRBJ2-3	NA	TGTGCCAGCAGCCGCGACAGCACAGATACGCAGTATTTT	CASSRDSTDTQYF
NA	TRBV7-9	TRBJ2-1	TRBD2	TGTGCCAGCAGCCCCCGTGGCGGGAGTGCCTACAATGAGCAGTTCTTC	CASSPRGGSAYNEQFF
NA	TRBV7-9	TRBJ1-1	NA	TGTGCCAGCAGCTTTCAGACCCCTGAAGCTTTCTTT	CASSFQTPEAFF
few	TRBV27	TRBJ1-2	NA	TGTGCCAGCAGTTCCCGATCATGGGGTTATGGCTACACCTTC	CASSSRSWGYGYTF
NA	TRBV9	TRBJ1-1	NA	TGTGCCAGCAGCGTATCCGGGACATCGAACACTGAAGCTTTCTTT	CASSVSGTSNTEAFF
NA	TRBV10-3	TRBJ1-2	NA	TGTGCCATCAGTGAGCGGGGGGAGAACTATGGCTACACCTTC	CAISERGENYGYTF
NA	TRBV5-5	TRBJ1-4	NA	TGTGCCAGCAGCTTGTCGGTCGCAACTAATGAAAAACTGTTTTTT	CASSLSVATNEKLFF
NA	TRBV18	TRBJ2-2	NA	TGTGCCAGCTCACCTAGACAGCCCGGCACCGGGGAGCTGTTTTTT	CASSPRQPGTGELFF
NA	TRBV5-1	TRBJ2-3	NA	TGCGCCAGCTTTCTATCCGGGAGTAGCACAGATACGCAGTATTTT	CASFLSGSSTDTQYF
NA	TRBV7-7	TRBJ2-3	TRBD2	TGTGCCAGCAGCCCAGAGCGGGAGGCGATAGATACGCAGTATTTT	CASSPEREAIDTQYF
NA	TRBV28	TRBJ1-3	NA	TGTGCCAGCAGTTCCGAGGTGGGAGGAAACACCATATATTTT	CASSSEVGGNTIYF
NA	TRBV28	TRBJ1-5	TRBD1	TGTGCCAGCCATGACAGGGAGCCCCAGCATTTT	CASHDREPQHF
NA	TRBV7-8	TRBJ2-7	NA	TGTGCCAGCAGCTCCCCGACAGGAAACTACGAGCAGTACTTC	CASSSPTGNYEQYF
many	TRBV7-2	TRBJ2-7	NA	TGTGCCAGCAGCTTAAGATCTGGCGACTCGTACGAGCAGTACTTC	CASSLRSGDSYEQYF
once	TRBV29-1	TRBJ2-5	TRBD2	TGCAGCGTTGACCGGGAGGGGGGGACCCAGTACTTC	CSVDREGGTQYF
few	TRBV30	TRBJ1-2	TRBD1	TGTGCCTGGACCGGACAGGTTGGCTACACCTTC	CAWTGQVGYTF
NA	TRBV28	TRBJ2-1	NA	TGTGCCAGCAGTTCACACCTAGGTAATGAGCAGTTCTTC	CASSSHLGNEQFF
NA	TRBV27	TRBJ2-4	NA	TGTGCCAGCGCCCCCTCGGCCGGGTTAGCCAAAAACATTCAGTACTTC	CASAPSAGLAKNIQYF
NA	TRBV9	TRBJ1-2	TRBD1	TGTGCCAGCAGCGTATATTTCGCAGATGAGGACAGGTCAAATGGCTACACCTTC	CASSVYFADEDRSNGYTF
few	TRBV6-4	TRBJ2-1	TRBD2	TGTGCCAGCAGTGAGCCAACCAGACTAGCGGGAGTGAATGAGCAGTTCTTC	CASSEPTRLAGVNEQFF
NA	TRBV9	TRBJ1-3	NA	TGTGCCAGCAGCGTAGGGACGGCTTTCACTGGAAACACCATATATTTT	CASSVGTAFTGNTIYF
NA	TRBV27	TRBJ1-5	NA	TGTGCCAGCAGTTTCCCTGATACTCTAATATGGGAGGGCAATCAGCCCCAGCATTTT	CASSFPDTLIWEGNQPQHF
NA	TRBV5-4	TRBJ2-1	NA	TGTGCCAGCAGCCGGAAAGGTGGGAATGAGCAGTTCTTC	CASSRKGGNEQFF
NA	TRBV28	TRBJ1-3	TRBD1	TGTGCCAGCAGTTCGGGACAGGTTAGGAGAAACACCATATATTTT	CASSSGQVRRNTIYF
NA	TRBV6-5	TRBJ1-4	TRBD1	TGTGCCAGCAGTTACGGGGACAGGGGGTTTGGTGAAAAACTGTTTTTT	CASSYGDRGFGEKLFF
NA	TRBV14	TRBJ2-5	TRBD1	TGTGCCAGCAGCCGGACAGGGGTTCAAGAGACCCAGTACTTC	CASSRTGVQETQYF
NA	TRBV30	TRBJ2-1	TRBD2	TGTGCCTGGATTAAAAGCGGGAGGGCCTTCAATGAGCAGTTCTTC	CAWIKSGRAFNEQFF
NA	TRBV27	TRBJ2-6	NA	TGTGCCAGCAGTTTATTGAGCTCTGGGGCCAACGTCCTGACTTTC	CASSLLSSGANVLTF
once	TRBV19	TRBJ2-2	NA	TGTGCCAGTACAGGTTTAGTTTGGATCGGGGAGCTGTTTTTT	CASTGLVWIGELFF
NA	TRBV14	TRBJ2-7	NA	TGTGCCAGCAGCCAATGGGCCAGCGAAGGATTCTACGAGCAGTACTTC	CASSQWASEGFYEQYF
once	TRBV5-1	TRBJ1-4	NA	TGCGCCAGCAGTGAAAAGCCGGGGACTAATGAAAAACTGTTTTTT	CASSEKPGTNEKLFF
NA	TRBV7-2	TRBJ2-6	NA	TGTGCCAGCAGCTCGTACAGGGCTGGGGCCAACGTCCTGACTTTC	CASSSYRAGANVLTF
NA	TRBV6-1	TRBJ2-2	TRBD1	TGTGCCAGCAGTGAAGGCCACAGGGGCACCGGGGAGCTGTTTTTT	CASSEGHRGTGELFF
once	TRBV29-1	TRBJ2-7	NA	TGCAGCGTTAAGACAGGTTCCTACGAGCAGTACTTC	CSVKTGSYEQYF
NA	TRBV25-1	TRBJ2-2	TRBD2	TGTGCCAGCAGTGAATTGGGGAGGGTGGCCGACACCGGGGAGCTGTTTTTT	CASSELGRVADTGELFF
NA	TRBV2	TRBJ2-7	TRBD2	TGTGCCAGCAGTGATGGCGGGAGGACCTACGTTTTGAAGCAGTACTTC	CASSDGGRTYVLKQYF
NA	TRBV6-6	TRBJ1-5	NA	TGTGCCAGCAGTTACAGTAATAGCAATCAGCCCCAGCATTTT	CASSYSNSNQPQHF
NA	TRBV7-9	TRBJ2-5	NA	TGTGCCAGCAGCCGGGGCTCTTTGCGGCTCCAAGAGACCCAGTACTTC	CASSRGSLRLQETQYF
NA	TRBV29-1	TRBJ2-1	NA	TGCAGCGTTCCCAAGGGTGGGGGGCGGAGCATCTACAATGAGCAGTTCTTC	CSVPKGGGRSIYNEQFF
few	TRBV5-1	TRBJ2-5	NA	TGCGCCAGCAGCTTGGGGCAGATAGTTGGAGAGACCCAGTACTTC	CASSLGQIVGETQYF
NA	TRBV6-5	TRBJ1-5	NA	TGTGCCAGCAATAACTGGGGGGAGCCCCAGCATTTT	CASNNWGEPQHF
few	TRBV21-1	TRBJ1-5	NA	TGTGCCAGCAGCCACGAGAGACGGGACAGGGGGCGCGCAAATCAGCCCCAGCATTTT	CASSHERRDRGRANQPQHF
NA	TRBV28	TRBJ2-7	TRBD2	TGTGCCAGCATCGCCCGGCTGCCGGGACTAGCGGGAGGATTCAGCTACGAGCAGTACTTC	CASIARLPGLAGGFSYEQYF
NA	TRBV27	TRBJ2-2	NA	TGTGCCAGCAGATGGCGGCCATCGAACACCGGGGAGCTGTTTTTT	CASRWRPSNTGELFF
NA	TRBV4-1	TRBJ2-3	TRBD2	TGCGCCAGCAGCCAGGGACTAGCGGGGATCACAGATACGCAGTATTTT	CASSQGLAGITDTQYF
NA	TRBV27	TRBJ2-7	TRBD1	TGTGCCAGCAGTCCACTAGACAGGGTAAACGAGCAGTACTTC	CASSPLDRVNEQYF
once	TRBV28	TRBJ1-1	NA	TGTGCCAGCAGTCTCGGGGTCCTGGACACTGAAGCTTTCTTT	CASSLGVLDTEAFF
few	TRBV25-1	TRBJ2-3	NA	TGTGCCAGCGGGGGGGCGGGCACAGATACGCAGTATTTT	CASGGAGTDTQYF
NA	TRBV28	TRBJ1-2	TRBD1	TGTGCCAGCAGGGGCAGGGGGGCCAATTATGGCTACACCTTC	CASRGRGANYGYTF